What follows is one T cell receptor beta chain and its context. The donors, healthy Caucasians from Russia, were aged about 6 to 90. The data derive from a study of blood T cells in healthy people across ages. The germline gives CDR1 DFQATT, CDR2 SNEGSKA (reference sequence). This CDR3 contains 15 residues. V gave up 0 bases and J gave up 5 bases; unmatched junction bases: 5. For the second PCR, which ran for about 7 to 11 cycles, a sample-barcoded 5' primer and a J-beta primer mix were used. Via MiXCR, TCRdb re-called the 5' RACE reads, giving one row per CDR3 protein. This table holds 1.8 million or so distinct CDR3 sequences, 39% found once.

The chain is built from TRBV20-1 and TRBJ2-5, with TRBD2 matching 11 bases. The sample was blood. The source is a human donor in good health. The CDR3 DNA is TGCAGTGCTAGAGACCCCCCTAGCGGGGGGGAGACCCAGTACTTC. Amino acid sequence: CSARDPPSGGETQYF.